The 25 T cell receptor beta chains below were found in one sample sequenced in a study of cytotoxic CD8 clonotypes in ibrutinib-treated CLL. Assay: immunoSEQ multiplex PCR; the TCRdb copy retains only in-frame clones and omits some. Here the sample spans 200,000 to 250,000 clones, 60% to 80% being singletons. Specimen: PBMCs, collected after 12 months of ibrutinib treatment. The receptors come from a human donor with chronic lymphocytic leukemia.

This clone was counted a single time. The chain joins TRBV6-1 to TRBJ2-1, with 7 positions matching TRBD1. V dropped 2 bases and J dropped 6; count of bases not matched to a gene: 10. CDR1 and CDR2 (germline): MNHNS, SASEGT. This CDR3 has 16 amino acids. Here the CDR3 DNA reads TGTGCCAGCAGTGAATCAGGTATGGGACAGCGCAATGAGCAGTTCTTC. Amino acid sequence: CASSESGMGQRNEQFF.

This chain connects TRBV7-9 to TRBJ2-1; 9 nucleotides align to TRBD1. V lost 5 bases and J lost 1; bases outside the gene matches: 6. The CDR3 extends over 16 amino acids. Looked up from germline, CDR1 is SEHNR and CDR2 is FQNEAQ (reference sequence). Here the CDR3 reads CASSPQGQGSYNEQFF. CDR3 DNA sequence: TGTGCCAGCAGCCCTCAGGGACAGGGTTCCTACAATGAGCAGTTCTTC. The whole variable domain, remainder taken from reference TRBV7-9 and TRBJ2-1, is DTGVSQNPRHKITKRGQNVTFRCDPISEHNRLYWYRQTLGQGPEFLTYFQNEAQLEKSRLLSDRFSAERPKGSFSTLEIQRTEQGDSAMYLCASSPQGQGSYNEQFFGPGTRLTVL.

The rearrangement links TRBV5-1 to TRBJ2-2; 8 nucleotides align to TRBD2. V trimming: 2 bases; J trimming: 4 bases; junction bases outside the gene matches: 13. The CDR3 consists of 18 residues. Germline-derived CDR1 and CDR2 are SGHRS and YFSETQ. The CDR3: CASSFGTRGLRGTGELFF. CDR3 DNA sequence: TGCGCCAGCAGCTTCGGGACTAGAGGGTTGCGGGGCACCGGGGAGCTGTTTTTT.

On this clone itself: At the DNA level, this CDR3 is encoded by other sequences in the same sample as well. V is TRBV27 and J is TRBJ2-7, with D tentatively TRBD1 (6 bases). V lost 2 bases to trimming and J lost 3 bases, with 11 bases between them. This CDR3 is built from 14 residues. Germline assignment: CDR1 MNHEY and CDR2 SMNVEV (reference sequence). The CDR3 DNA follows: TGTGCCAGCAGTTTAGCAGGGGCCGGCTACGAGCAGTACTTC. Protein sequence: CASSLAGAGYEQYF.

V gene TRBV19 combines with J gene TRBJ1-3; no definite D call. This CDR3 contains 13 residues. V lost 6 bases and J 0 bases, leaving 6 bases between the germline ends. Germline V CDR1 and CDR2: LNHDA, SQIVND (reference sequence). CDR3 coding DNA: TGTGCCAGTAGATTGAGCTCTGGAAACACCATATATTTT. This codes for CASRLSSGNTIYF.

The J gene is TRBJ2-7, the V gene TRBV28; tentatively, D is TRBD1 (6 bases). The CDR3 totals 15 residues. Trimming cost V 2 bases and J 7 bases, with 18 bases left between them. Germline V lookup: CDR1 MDHEN, CDR2 SYDVKM. CDR3 sequence (DNA): TGTGCCAGCAGTTTAGTGGGACAAGCCAGTCAGGAGCAGTACTTC. Protein: CASSLVGQASQEQYF. Full variable domain (rest looked up from reference TRBV28 and TRBJ2-7): DVKVTQSSRYLVKRTGEKVFLECVQDMDHENMFWYRQDPGLGLRLIYFSYDVKMKEKGDIPEGYSVSREKKERFSLILESASTNQTSMYLCASSLVGQASQEQYFGPGTRLTVT.

The rearrangement uses TRBV4-2 and TRBJ2-1; D is possibly TRBD1 (5 bases). The CDR3 contains 18 residues. Germline CDR1 is LGHNA and CDR2 is YNFKEQ. The ends were cut back, 3 bases at V and 9 bases at J, with 27 bases in the middle. This CDR3 reads CASSQRQLTVHPTGEQFF. The CDR3 nucleotides are TGTGCCAGCAGCCAGAGACAGCTCACCGTACACCCAACGGGTGAGCAGTTCTTC.

This clone has only one observation. The genes are TRBV6-5 and TRBJ1-6; D perhaps matches TRBD1 (5 bases). From germline, CDR1 is MNHEY and CDR2 SVGAGI. The CDR3 runs to 13 residues. The V and J ends lost 2 bases and 8 bases respectively, with 7 bases between them. In nucleotides, the CDR3 is TGTGCCAGCAGTTACACAGGCCATTCACCCCTCCACTTT. Protein sequence: CASSYTGHSPLHF.

The genes are TRBV21-1 and TRBJ2-5; the table's D call, TRBD1, was not checked against the DNA. TRBV21-1 corresponds to a pseudogene. The length of the CDR3 is 15 residues. The CDR3 region is CASSKGWAAKETQYF. Here the CDR3 DNA reads TGTGCCAGCAGCAAAGGTTGGGCAGCTAAAGAGACCCAGTACTTC.

This rearrangement joins TRBV5-6 to TRBJ2-1; 8 positions agree with TRBD1. Germline assignment: CDR1 SGHDT and CDR2 YYEEEE. The length of the CDR3 is 15 residues. V shed 6 bases and J 2 bases; nucleotides not matched to a gene: 7. The CDR3 bases are TGTGCCAGCACCAGGACAGGGACCCCCTACAATGAGCAGTTCTTC. It codes for CASTRTGTPYNEQFF.

The rearrangement joins TRBV4-1 to TRBJ2-5; 8 nucleotides line up with TRBD2. V lost 0 bases and J lost 5; bases outside the gene matches: 8. This CDR3 contains 16 residues. From germline, CDR1 is MGHRA and CDR2 YSYEKL. The CDR3 DNA reads as TGCGCCAGCAGCCAAGACCCCGGGGGGGCCAGGGAGACCCAGTACTTC. As protein: CASSQDPGGARETQYF.

In DNA, the CDR3 is TGTGCCAGCAGCGAGAGACAAATCACCGGGGAGCTGTTTTTT. Translation: CASSERQITGELFF. This sequence joins TRBV11-3 and TRBJ2-2, with unresolved D. Germline CDR1 SGHNT, CDR2 YENEEA. V was clipped by 5 bases and J by 4 bases, with 11 bases between them. The CDR3 loop spans 14 amino acids.

The V call is TRBV28, the J call TRBJ2-3; 7 nucleotides agree with TRBD1. J was trimmed by 6 bases and V by 6 bases; bases with no gene match: 9. The length of the CDR3 is 14 residues. Germline CDR1 MDHEN, CDR2 SYDVKM. The CDR3 spells CASRTGSNRDTQYF. CDR3 nucleotides: TGTGCCAGCAGGACAGGGTCCAATAGGGATACGCAGTATTTT.

This clone appeared a few times. This chain uses TRBV6-1 with TRBJ2-2; 9 nucleotides match TRBD1. Germline-derived CDR1 and CDR2 are MNHNS and SASEGT. This CDR3 spans 16 amino acids. V gave up 5 bases and J gave up 5 bases; unmatched junction bases: 9. The CDR3 loop reads CASSQGTGKYTGELFF. CDR3 sequence (DNA): TGTGCCAGCAGTCAAGGGACAGGGAAGTATACCGGGGAGCTGTTTTTT.

This chain connects TRBV6-1 to TRBJ1-1, with 7 bases that match TRBD1. The ends lost 7 bases at V and 8 bases at J; junction bases unmatched: 10. The length of the CDR3 is 13 residues. From germline, CDR1 is MNHNS and CDR2 SASEGT. CDR3 nucleotides: TGTGCCAGCACCCCGGGACAGCGGACGGAAGCTTTCTTT. It specifies CASTPGQRTEAFF.

This clone was observed a few times. V usage is TRBV27 and J usage is TRBJ1-5, with 11 bases that match TRBD1. The junction had 9 bases not matched to a gene; V was cut back by 5 bases and J by 6 bases. CDR3 length: 16 amino acids. Germline loops: CDR1 MNHEY, CDR2 SMNVEV (reference sequence). The CDR3 nucleotides are TGTGCCAGCAGTCCACCCCGGACAGGGGGCATTCAGCCCCAGCATTTT. It is translated as CASSPPRTGGIQPQHF.

The V call is TRBV7-9, the J call TRBJ2-7, with TRBD1 matching over 8 bases. The germline V gene encodes CDR1 SEHNR and CDR2 FQNEAQ (reference sequence). This CDR3 is built from 15 residues. V lost 5 bases to trimming and J lost 2 bases; unmatched junction nucleotides: 8. This chain's CDR3 is CASSHRDRPTYEQYF. DNA of the CDR3: TGTGCCAGCAGCCACCGGGACAGGCCCACCTACGAGCAGTACTTC.

The V gene is TRBV6-4, the J gene TRBJ1-1; no reliable D call. Trimming cost V 6 bases and J 0 bases, with 11 bases left between them. CDR1 is MRHNA and CDR2 is SNTAGT in the germline V gene. The CDR3 runs to 14 residues. The CDR3 here is CASSSSPMNTEAFF. For the CDR3, the DNA is TGTGCCAGCAGCTCCTCACCCATGAACACTGAAGCTTTCTTT.

This chain links TRBV7-6 with TRBJ1-1; D call uncertain. The CDR3 extends over 13 amino acids. Trimming removed 2 bases at V and 2 bases at J, with 6 bases between. Germline assignment: CDR1 SGHVS and CDR2 FNYEAQ. CDR3 sequence: CASSLQTNTEAFF. The CDR3 DNA reads as TGTGCCAGCAGCTTACAGACAAACACTGAAGCTTTCTTT.

The rearrangement links TRBV7-3 to TRBJ2-7; perhaps TRBD2 as D (5 bases). Looked up from germline, CDR1 is SGHTA and CDR2 is FQGTGA. The CDR3 is 14 amino acids. Trimming removed 1 base at V and 2 bases at J, with 9 bases between. The CDR3 bases are TGTGCCAGCAGCTTAATTGGAGGACCCTACGAGCAGTACTTC. This gives the protein CASSLIGGPYEQYF.

V is TRBV9 and J is TRBJ1-2, with 7 bases lining up with TRBD1. Germline lookup yields CDR1 SGDLS and CDR2 YYNGEE. V lost 0 bases, J lost 2 bases, and 10 bases stayed unmatched. The length of the CDR3 is 17 residues. The CDR3 bases are TGTGCCAGCAGCGTAGTTCAGGGGGGCCCCGGCAACTATGGCTACACCTTC. Translating gives CASSVVQGGPGNYGYTF.

The CDR3 loop is CASSLRLGDQETQYF. Here the CDR3 DNA reads TGTGCCAGCAGCTTGAGGTTGGGGGACCAAGAGACCCAGTACTTC. This chain joins TRBV7-9 and TRBJ2-5, with D perhaps matching TRBD1 or TRBD2 (5 bases each). Germline CDR1 is SEHNR and CDR2 is FQNEAQ (reference sequence). The CDR3 sequence is 15 residues long. Trimming left V 3 bases short and J 0 bases short, with 11 bases between.

The J gene is TRBJ2-5, the V gene TRBV5-1; TRBD2 aligns across 7 bases. Germline V gene sequence: CDR1 SGHRS, CDR2 YFSETQ. With V trimmed by 4 bases and J by 1 base, 7 bases remained unmatched. There are 15 residues in the CDR3. CDR3 amino acids: CASSGGGRPQETQYF. The CDR3 DNA reads TGCGCCAGCAGCGGGGGGGGACGGCCCCAAGAGACCCAGTACTTC. The full variable domain, with the rest looked up from reference TRBV5-1 and TRBJ2-5, is KAGVTQTPRYLIKTRGQQVTLSCSPISGHRSVSWYQQTPGQGLQFLFEYFSETQRNKGNFPGRFSGRQFSNSRSEMNVSTLELGDSALYLCASSGGGRPQETQYFGPGTRLLVL.

J is TRBJ2-1 and V is TRBV4-1; no firm D call. The CDR3 sequence is 12 residues long. The V gene lost 1 base and the J gene lost 5 bases, with 3 bases spanning the gap. The germline V gene has CDR1 MGHRA and CDR2 YSYEKL. CDR3 in amino acids: CASSQGDNEQFF. For the CDR3, the DNA is TGCGCCAGCAGCCAAGGGGACAATGAGCAGTTCTTC.

The rearrangement links TRBV6-5 to TRBJ2-7, with 8 nucleotides matching TRBD1. The CDR3 sequence is 14 residues long. The J segment lost 3 bases and the V segment lost 4 bases, leaving 5 bases of the junction unmatched. The germline CDR1 and CDR2 sequences are MNHEY and SVGAGI. The CDR3 DNA sequence: TGTGCCAGCAGTTTTGACAGGGGCCTCTACGAGCAGTACTTC. It translates to CASSFDRGLYEQYF.